This TCR beta chain was captured by sequencing in a study of blood T cell repertoires in COVID-19. Overall study: Sites in the United States, Italy and Spain provided acute and convalescent COVID-19 samples. T cells, B-cell-depleted T cells, or PBMCs supplied cDNA or gDNA.

This CDR3 comprises 16 residues. The germline V and J ends were trimmed by 6 bases and 5 bases, with 19 bases remaining between them. Germline V gene sequence: CDR1 KGHDR, CDR2 SFDVKD. In the authors' workflow: Quantification of nucleated cells was approximated via reference gene primer amplification. Only in-frame clones appear in the TCRdb table, and some are missing; sequencing was by immunoSEQ multiplex PCR. That table gives V, J and clone size, and the DNA gave D and trimming. Of 25,000 to 35,000 clones listed, about four fifths were seen once; the top ten hold 40% to 50%. The material sequenced was peripheral blood. V gene TRBV24-1 combines with J gene TRBJ2-1, with D tentatively TRBD1 (6 bases). The sequence was obtained from a woman of 80 years or more with acute or convalescent COVID-19. The CDR3 DNA reads TGTGCCACCAGTTCTGGGGTACAGGGATGGAACAATGAGCAGTTCTTC. It translates to CATSSGVQGWNNEQFF.